The source of this T cell receptor (beta chain) is a study of response to subunit inactivated influenza vaccine. Whole-study results and caveats: There was a suggestion from the authors that each seasonal influenza vaccination recruits few new T cells.

TCRdb processed the RT-PCR reads anew with MiXCR; each CDR3 protein has one entry. The sample shows 450,000 to 500,000 distinct CDR3 sequences, about 10% of them seen only once. The germline CDR1 and CDR2 sequences are MNHEY and SVGAGI. The CDR3 consists of 11 residues. V lost 11 bases, J lost 6 bases, and 10 bases lay in between. With respect to this clonotype: Its antigen is unknown.

V usage is TRBV6-5 and J usage is TRBJ2-2, with D possibly matching TRBD2 (5 bases). The origin of this receptor is a man aged 50 to 59 who received an inactivated influenza vaccine. Source: PBMCs from blood, taken roughly 48 days after vaccination. The CDR3 coding sequence is TGTGCCGTACTAGTCTCCGGGGAGCTGTTTTTT. It specifies CAVLVSGELFF.